The 30 T cell receptor beta chains listed next were all sequenced from one sample in a study of glioma-infiltrating T cells after dendritic cell vaccination. Produced via immunoSEQ multiplex PCR; TCRdb's table is partial and in-frame only. The repertoire has roughly 85,000 clones, roughly 85% of them found once; the top ten carry 8.5%. Time point: after dendritic cell vaccination, including at tumor progression/relapse. Sequenced here: blood, sampled after dendritic cell vaccination. The receptors originated from a human donor with glioblastoma.

The rearrangement joins TRBV5-1 to TRBJ1-1; D gene unclear. V gave up 6 bases and J gave up 1 base, with 10 bases separating them. Germline CDR1 is SGHRS and CDR2 is YFSETQ. This CDR3 contains 13 residues. This CDR3 is CASMMGQNTEAFF. The CDR3 bases are TGCGCCAGCATGATGGGCCAGAACACTGAAGCTTTCTTT.

In this sample, this clone turned up once. The chain uses TRBV2 and TRBJ2-5; D is perhaps TRBD1 (6 bases). The J call could be wrong; TRBJ2-7 is a better fit for the DNA end. Germline V gene lookup returns CDR1 SNHLY and CDR2 FYNNEI. This CDR3 region has 14 residues. CDR3 amino acids: CASSEVGGSYEQYF. The CDR3, as DNA: TGTGCCAGCAGTGAGGTAGGGGGCTCCTACGAGCAGTACTTC.

The J gene is TRBJ2-3, the V gene TRBV2; 11 bases are a match to TRBD2. The length of the CDR3 is 15 residues. Germline V gene data show CDR1 as SNHLY and CDR2 as FYNNEI. The junction had 3 bases not matched to a gene; V was cut back by 6 bases and J by 1 base. The CDR3 DNA is TGTGCCAGCAGCATAGCGGGAGGGGGCACAGATACGCAGTATTTT. It specifies CASSIAGGGTDTQYF.

The chain couples TRBV25-1 to TRBJ2-3, with a weak D call TRBD2 (5 bases). This CDR3 has 17 amino acids. Trimming pared 2 bases from V and 2 bases from J, leaving 17 bases between. Germline values: CDR1 MGHDK, CDR2 SYGVNS. For the CDR3, the DNA is TGTGCCAGCAGTGAAACGGGTAGCGAGCGAAACACAGATACGCAGTATTTT. Translated: CASSETGSERNTDTQYF.

The chain combines TRBV27 with TRBJ1-3; TRBD1 agrees at 7 bases. The CDR3 totals 15 residues. Germline values: CDR1 MNHEY, CDR2 SMNVEV (reference sequence). Trimming removed 7 bases from V and 0 bases from J; junction bases left unmatched: 6. The CDR3 bases are TGTGCCAGCAAAAGAAACAGGGGCTCTGGAAACACCATATATTTT. Translating it yields CASKRNRGSGNTIYF.

V is TRBV6-6 and J is TRBJ2-6, with D perhaps TRBD1 (5 bases). CDR3 length equals 16 residues. Germline V gene lookup returns CDR1 MNHNY and CDR2 SVGAGI (reference sequence). Trimming took 5 bases from V and 0 from J, leaving 11 bases between them. The CDR3 coding sequence is TGTGCCAGCAGTCCAACAGGTTCCTCTGGGGCCAACGTCCTGACTTTC. Its protein product is CASSPTGSSGANVLTF.

The chain combines TRBV28 with TRBJ2-3; 11 nucleotides align to TRBD2. CDR1 MDHEN and CDR2 SYDVKM come from the germline V gene. The V gene end was trimmed by 4 bases and the J gene end by 3 bases; junction bases not matched to a gene: 6. This CDR3 has 16 residues. The CDR3 nucleotides are TGTGCCAGCAGTTCATCCGGGACTAGCGGTACAGATACGCAGTATTTT. Translation gives CASSSSGTSGTDTQYF.

The chain employs TRBV18 and TRBJ1-4; D unclear. This CDR3 region has 15 residues. Trimming left V 0 bases short and J 5 bases short, with 10 bases between. Germline V gene data show CDR1 as KGHSH and CDR2 as LQKENI. The CDR3 loop is CASSPPMAGNEKLFF. For the CDR3, the DNA is TGTGCCAGCTCACCACCGATGGCAGGAAATGAAAAACTGTTTTTT. Supplemented by reference TRBV18 and TRBJ1-4, the full variable domain reads NAGVMQNPRHLVRRRGQEARLRCSPMKGHSHVYWYRQLPEEGLKFMVYLQKENIIDESGMPKERFSAEFPKEGPSILRIQQVVRGDSAAYFCASSPPMAGNEKLFFGSGTQLSVL.

The CDR3 loop reads CASSRTGLDEKLFF. CDR3 in DNA: TGTGCCAGCAGCCGGACAGGGTTGGATGAAAAACTGTTTTTT. The rearrangement joins TRBV7-9 to TRBJ1-4; 8 nucleotides line up with TRBD1. V dropped 5 bases and J dropped 6; count of bases not matched to a gene: 5. CDR3 length equals 14 residues. Germline V gene lookup returns CDR1 SEHNR and CDR2 FQNEAQ (reference sequence).

The chain joins TRBV19 to TRBJ1-2; 7 bases align to TRBD1. The length of the CDR3 is 17 residues. V shed 3 bases, J shed 1 base, and the junction held 11 bases outside the gene matches. Per the germline V gene, CDR1 is LNHDA and CDR2 is SQIVND (reference sequence). The CDR3 protein is CASSIAGTDFINYGYTF. The CDR3 DNA reads as TGTGCCAGTAGTATCGCAGGGACAGACTTTATTAACTATGGCTACACCTTC.

This clone was observed once. This chain connects TRBV28 to TRBJ1-1; possible D gene TRBD1, 5 bases. The CDR3 is 15 residues long. Germline lookup yields CDR1 MDHEN and CDR2 SYDVKM. Trimming took 2 bases from V and 1 from J, leaving 11 bases between them. CDR3 nucleotides: TGTGCCAGCAGTTTAAGAGGCAGGGCGAACACTGAAGCTTTCTTT. This encodes CASSLRGRANTEAFF.

The chain is built from TRBV7-2 and TRBJ2-2; 7 bases fit TRBD2. Germline-derived CDR1 and CDR2 are SGHTA and FQGNSA. The CDR3 spans 18 residues. Germline trimming cut 2 bases from V and 3 bases from J; bases unmatched to any gene: 12. CDR3 region: CASSLRSGGGGHTGELFF. As DNA, the CDR3 is TGTGCCAGCAGCTTAAGGTCGGGTGGCGGGGGACACACCGGGGAGCTGTTTTTT.

This clone was detected only once. The rearrangement uses TRBV18 and TRBJ2-7; 8 bases map to TRBD2. Trimming removed 5 bases from V and 0 bases from J; junction bases left unmatched: 12. The CDR3 has 17 amino acids. Germline lookup yields CDR1 KGHSH and CDR2 LQKENI. The CDR3 DNA sequence: TGTGCCAGCTCAACCGGGACTAGTCAGGTTCGCTCCTACGAGCAGTACTTC. It translates to CASSTGTSQVRSYEQYF.

The chain couples TRBV5-4 to TRBJ2-5; TRBD2 matches at 10 bases. Germline CDR1 SGHNT, CDR2 YYREEE (reference sequence). The V and J ends lost 0 bases and 1 base, in that order; junction bases with no gene match: 3. This CDR3 has 16 amino acids. CDR3 loop: CASSLDLAGAQETQYF. The DNA for the CDR3 is TGTGCCAGCAGCTTGGATCTAGCGGGGGCCCAAGAGACCCAGTACTTC.

The genes are TRBV25-1 and TRBJ2-7; 9 nucleotides line up with TRBD1. CDR1 is MGHDK, CDR2 SYGVNS, per germline. Trimming removed 6 bases from V and 1 base from J; junction bases left unmatched: 4. The CDR3 extends over 14 amino acids. CDR3 sequence (DNA): TGTGCCAGCAGCGGGACAGGGTTTTCCTACGAGCAGTACTTC. Its translation: CASSGTGFSYEQYF.

A single count supports this clone. The chain carries TRBV11-2 and TRBJ2-7, with 9 bases that match TRBD2. CDR1 and CDR2 (germline): SGHAT, FQNNGV. The CDR3 runs 16 residues. The V gene end was trimmed by 5 bases and the J gene end by 2 bases; junction bases not matched to a gene: 10. In nucleotides, the CDR3 is TGTGCCAGCAGCACTTTAGCGGGAGTGGGGCCCTACGAGCAGTACTTC. Protein product: CASSTLAGVGPYEQYF. The complete variable domain, with remaining parts taken from reference TRBV11-2 and TRBJ2-7, reads EAGVAQSPRYKIIEKRQSVAFWCNPISGHATLYWYQQILGQGPKLLIQFQNNGVVDDSQLPKDRFSAERLKGVDSTLKIQPAKLEDSAVYLCASSTLAGVGPYEQYFGPGTRLTVT.

This rearrangement joins TRBV5-1 to TRBJ1-1; the match to TRBD1 covers 8 bases. Trimming cost V 4 bases and J 3 bases; bases outside gene matches: 5. CDR3 length: 14 amino acids. Germline lookup yields CDR1 SGHRS and CDR2 YFSETQ. The CDR3 nucleotides read TGCGCCAGCAGCGGAACAGGGGGGCACACTGAAGCTTTCTTT. It encodes CASSGTGGHTEAFF.

The V call is TRBV9, the J call TRBJ1-6; a weak D match, TRBD1 (6 bases). The CDR3 loop spans 14 amino acids. From germline, CDR1 is SGDLS and CDR2 YYNGEE. Trimming pared 3 bases from V and 7 bases from J, leaving 11 bases between. The CDR3 region is CASSALDSNSPLHF. CDR3 DNA: TGTGCCAGCAGCGCCCTGGACAGCAATTCACCCCTCCACTTT.

The chain carries TRBV18 and TRBJ1-1; TRBD1 is a possible D gene (5 bases). CDR1 is KGHSH and CDR2 is LQKENI in the germline V gene. CDR3 length: 14 residues. Deletions cut 5 bases from V and 5 bases from J, with 15 bases between. The CDR3 nucleotides read TGTGCCAGCTCATCGGCTCAGGGTGGGACTGAAGCTTTCTTT. It translates to CASSSAQGGTEAFF.

The gene calls are TRBV10-2 and TRBJ2-2, with TRBD1 as a possible D gene (5 bases). This CDR3 region has 14 residues. Germline CDR1 is WSHSY and CDR2 is SAAADI. Deletions cut 4 bases from V and 2 bases from J, with 8 bases between. This CDR3 is CASSGQYNTGELFF. The DNA of the CDR3 is TGCGCCAGCAGTGGACAGTATAACACCGGGGAGCTGTTTTTT.

The chain joins TRBV15 to TRBJ1-6; 7 nucleotides agree with TRBD1. The V gene's germline CDR1 is LNHNV and CDR2 YYDKDF (reference sequence). The CDR3 length is 16 residues. Germline trimming cut 0 bases from V and 9 bases from J; bases unmatched to any gene: 8. The CDR3 sequence: CATSRDPRAGGSPLHF. CDR3 nucleotide sequence: TGTGCCACCAGCAGAGATCCCCGCGCAGGGGGTTCACCCCTCCACTTT.

The V call is TRBV7-2, the J call TRBJ2-2, with D possibly being TRBD2 (6 bases). Germline CDR1 and CDR2: SGHTA and FQGNSA. The CDR3 runs 15 residues. The V end lost 5 bases, the J end lost 2 bases, and 12 bases lay between the germline ends. The CDR3: CASSPRDSNTGELFF. CDR3 nucleotides: TGTGCCAGCAGCCCCCGGGACTCCAACACCGGGGAGCTGTTTTTT.

The CDR3 region is CASSPDPFAGTYEQYF. Written as DNA, the CDR3 is TGCGCCAGCAGCCCCGATCCCTTCGCGGGGACCTACGAGCAGTACTTC. The chain uses TRBV5-1 and TRBJ2-7, with D tentatively TRBD2 (6 bases). Germline CDR1 and CDR2: SGHRS and YFSETQ. Trimming shortened V by 4 bases and J by 2 bases, and 19 bases separated the two germline ends. The CDR3 covers 16 residues.

This chain connects TRBV7-3 to TRBJ1-1; TRBD1 might be the D (5 bases). CDR3 length: 16 residues. Germline V gene data show CDR1 as SGHTA and CDR2 as FQGTGA. Trimming took off 5 bases at V and 1 base at J, with 17 bases between the two ends. DNA of the CDR3: TGTGCCAGCAGCACCCGATGGGGCAGGGAGAACACTGAAGCTTTCTTT. This sequence encodes CASSTRWGRENTEAFF.

The rearrangement links TRBV11-2 to TRBJ1-3, with 7 bases identical to TRBD1. The CDR3 loop spans 15 amino acids. Germline lookup yields CDR1 SGHAT and CDR2 FQNNGV. J was trimmed by 4 bases and V by 3 bases; bases with no gene match: 6. The CDR3 here is CASSFTGAGGNTIYF. The CDR3 nucleotides are TGTGCCAGCAGCTTCACAGGGGCGGGGGGAAACACCATATATTTT.

The CDR3 DNA follows: TGTGCCAGCAGCCCGCGGATACCCTACAATGAGCAGTTCTTC. It is translated as CASSPRIPYNEQFF. V is TRBV7-3 and J is TRBJ2-1; D gene unclear. With 5 bases removed from V and 2 bases from J, the gap between germline ends came to 10 bases. Germline-derived CDR1 and CDR2 are SGHTA and FQGTGA. The CDR3 runs 14 residues.

The sample holds one count of this clone. The chain uses TRBV28 and TRBJ2-1, with 8 bases matching TRBD1. Germline CDR1 is MDHEN and CDR2 is SYDVKM. This CDR3 region has 13 residues. V was pared by 8 bases and J by 6 bases, with 6 bases of the junction left unmatched. CDR3 protein: CASLDRGRNEQFF. CDR3 bases: TGTGCCAGCCTCGACAGGGGCCGCAATGAGCAGTTCTTC.

The sample holds a few counts of this clone. The genes are TRBV7-2 and TRBJ2-7; 10 nucleotides match TRBD1. The trim removed 2 bases at V and 3 bases at J, leaving 4 bases unmatched. Per germline, CDR1 SGHTA and CDR2 FQGNSA. This CDR3 contains 15 residues. CDR3 nucleotides: TGTGCCAGCAGCTTAACTCGGGACAGGGGCTACGAGCAGTACTTC. This codes for CASSLTRDRGYEQYF.

The rearrangement joins TRBV5-4 to TRBJ1-1; D possibly corresponds to TRBD1 (5 bases). Per germline, CDR1 SGHNT and CDR2 YYREEE (reference sequence). Trimming left V 0 bases short and J 7 bases short, with 13 bases between. The CDR3 has 14 residues. The CDR3 DNA sequence: TGTGCCAGCAGCTTGGCGGGCAGGGCGATTGAAGCTTTCTTT. It encodes CASSLAGRAIEAFF.

This clone occurred many times. One end of the junction varies from germline; a read error may be responsible. Other DNA sequences in the same sample also yield this CDR3. The chain employs TRBV5-1 and TRBJ2-7; unclear D gene. This CDR3 is built from 12 residues. Germline CDR1 reads SGHRS; CDR2 reads YFSETQ. DNA for the CDR3: TGTGCCAGCAGCTTGTCGTCCTACGAGCAGTACTTC. Translating gives CASSLSSYEQYF.